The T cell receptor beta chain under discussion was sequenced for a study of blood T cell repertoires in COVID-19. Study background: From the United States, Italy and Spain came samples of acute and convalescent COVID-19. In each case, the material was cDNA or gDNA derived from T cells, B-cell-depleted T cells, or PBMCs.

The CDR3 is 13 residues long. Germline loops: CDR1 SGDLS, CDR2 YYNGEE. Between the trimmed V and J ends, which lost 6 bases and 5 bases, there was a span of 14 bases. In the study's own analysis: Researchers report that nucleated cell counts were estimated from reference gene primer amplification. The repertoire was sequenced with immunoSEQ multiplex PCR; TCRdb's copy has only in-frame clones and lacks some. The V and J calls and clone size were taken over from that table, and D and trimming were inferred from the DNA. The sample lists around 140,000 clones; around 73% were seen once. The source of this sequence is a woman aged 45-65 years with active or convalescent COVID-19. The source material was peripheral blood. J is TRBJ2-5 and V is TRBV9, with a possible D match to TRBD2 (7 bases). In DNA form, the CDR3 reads TGTGCCAGCAACTCAGAGGGGGGGGAGACCCAGTACTTC. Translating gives CASNSEGGETQYF.